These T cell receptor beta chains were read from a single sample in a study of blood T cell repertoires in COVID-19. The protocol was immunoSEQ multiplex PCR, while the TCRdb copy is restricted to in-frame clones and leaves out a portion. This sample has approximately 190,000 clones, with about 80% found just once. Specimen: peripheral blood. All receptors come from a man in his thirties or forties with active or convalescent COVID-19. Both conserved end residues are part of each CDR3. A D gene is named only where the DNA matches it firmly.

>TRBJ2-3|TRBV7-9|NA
CASRGAGSTDTQYF
TGTGCCAGCAGGGGGGCCGGGAGCACAGATACGCAGTATTTT
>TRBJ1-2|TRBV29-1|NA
CSAGTGESRYTF
TGCAGCGCCGGCACAGGTGAAAGTCGCTACACCTTC
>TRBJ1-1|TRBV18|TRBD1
CASSPGQGSNTEAFF
TGTGCCAGCTCACCCGGACAGGGGAGTAACACTGAAGCTTTCTTT
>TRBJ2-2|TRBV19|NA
CAGIGGAGELFF
TGTGCCGGGATAGGGGGTGCCGGGGAGCTGTTTTTT
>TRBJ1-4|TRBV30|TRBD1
CAWIYRTGLGEKLFF
TGTGCCTGGATCTACCGGACAGGACTTGGAGAAAAACTGTTTTTT
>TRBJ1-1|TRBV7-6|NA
CASSSGLPGGENTEAFF
TGTGCCAGCAGCTCAGGCCTTCCCGGGGGGGAGAACACTGAAGCTTTCTTT
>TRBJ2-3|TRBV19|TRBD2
CASSQGTSGSSDTQYF
TGTGCCAGTAGCCAGGGGACTAGCGGGAGCTCAGATACGCAGTATTTT
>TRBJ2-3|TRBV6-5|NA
CASSYSGGSTDTQYF
TGTGCCAGCAGTTACTCAGGGGGTTCTACGGATACGCAGTATTTT
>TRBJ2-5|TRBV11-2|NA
CASSRPGLAVGETQYF
TGTGCCAGCAGCCGCCCTGGACTGGCTGTCGGAGAGACCCAGTACTTC
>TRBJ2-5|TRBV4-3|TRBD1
CASSQSDRRGETQYF
TGCGCCAGCAGCCAATCGGACAGGCGCGGGGAGACCCAGTACTTC
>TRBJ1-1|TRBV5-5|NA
CASSLNPQGEAFF
TGTGCCAGCAGCTTGAATCCACAGGGAGAGGCTTTCTTT
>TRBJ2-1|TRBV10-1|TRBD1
CASSFQGAGNEQFF
TGCGCCAGCAGTTTCCAGGGGGCAGGCAATGAGCAGTTCTTC
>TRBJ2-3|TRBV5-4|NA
CASSLPQGTDTQYF
TGTGCCAGCAGCTTGCCTCAGGGTACAGATACGCAGTATTTT
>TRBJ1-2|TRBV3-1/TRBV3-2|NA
CASSPLDQDYYGYTF
TGTGCCAGCAGCCCCCTTGATCAGGATTACTATGGCTACACCTTC